This T cell receptor beta chain was identified in a study of regulatory T cells in long-lasting Graves disease. General study findings and limits: The study found lower TCR diversity in persistent Graves' patients than in newly diagnosed ones. Persistent disease favored TRBV28, TRBJ1-2 and TRBJ2-5.

Time point given: newly diagnosed GD, antithyroid drugs for less than 3 months. The TCR library used RNA extracted from PBMCs. Both iRepertoire HTBI primers and Arm-PCR of CDR3 regions were used to build the TCR beta libraries. One entry per CDR3 protein results from TCRdb running MiXCR on the multiplex PCR reads. The sample lists 400,000 to 550,000 distinct CDR3 sequences; approximately 15% were seen once. The CDR3 extends over 16 amino acids. Trimming took 5 bases from V and 3 from J; bases not matched to a gene: 11. The germline gives CDR1 SGHAT, CDR2 FQNNGV. In this sample, this clonotype turned up many times. Its antigen is unidentified. These data were also filed under a second study, of T cells in Graves' hyperthyroidism and ophthalmopathy. That source notes: Blood samples included most of the expanded thyroid clonotypes exceeding 0.001. In simple terms, a model built on 13 V-J features told ophthalmopathy apart from stable hyperthyroidism.

The chain recombines TRBV11-2 with TRBJ2-5; 8 positions match TRBD2. The sequences come from peripheral blood mononuclear cells (PBMCs), collected at new diagnosis, from a patient treated with antithyroid drugs. The origin of this receptor is a woman between 25 and 40 years old with Graves disease. The CDR3, as DNA: TGTGCCAGCAGCCCAAGTGGAGCGGGAGAAAAAGAGACCCAGTACTTC. Residues: CASSPSGAGEKETQYF.